What follows are 16 T cell receptor beta chains derived from one specimen sequenced in a study of blood T cell repertoires in COVID-19. The assay was immunoSEQ multiplex PCR, and TCRdb's table has in-frame clones only and misses some. Of 150,000 to 200,000 clones listed, more than 70% are singletons. Sequencing was performed on peripheral blood. Every receptor here comes from a woman aged 80 or over with active or convalescent COVID-19.

The count of this clone is one. The rearrangement joins TRBV7-9 to TRBJ1-6; 12 bases align to TRBD1. Germline values: CDR1 SEHNR, CDR2 FQNEAQ (reference sequence). CDR3 length: 16 amino acids. Trimming cost V 5 bases and J 7 bases; bases outside gene matches: 6. CDR3 amino acids: CASSGDRGLPNSPLHF. The DNA of the CDR3 is TGTGCCAGCAGCGGGGACAGGGGGCTCCCCAATTCACCCCTCCACTTT.

The chain uses TRBV27 and TRBJ2-7; TRBD1 might be the D (6 bases). With 5 bases removed from V and 1 base from J, the gap between germline ends came to 12 bases. The CDR3 is made up of 14 amino acids. The germline V gene has CDR1 MNHEY and CDR2 SMNVEV (reference sequence). In DNA, the CDR3 is TGTGCCAGCAGTCCCGTGGACAGATCCTACGAGCAGTACTTC. Residues: CASSPVDRSYEQYF.

Details on this clone: The junction departs from germline at one end; a sequencing error may be responsible. The gene calls are TRBV5-1 and TRBJ2-3, with 9 bases matching TRBD2. This CDR3 spans 14 amino acids. The germline gives CDR1 SGHRS, CDR2 YFSETQ. CDR3 DNA sequence: TGCTCCAGCGGGGCGGGGGGGATGACAGATACGCAGTATTTT. This sequence encodes CSSGAGGMTDTQYF.

This clone was recorded many times. This chain connects TRBV7-9 to TRBJ1-5; 11 bases are shared with TRBD1. V gave up 5 bases and J gave up 2 bases; unmatched junction bases: 14. There are 19 residues in the CDR3. The germline V gene encodes CDR1 SEHNR and CDR2 FQNEAQ (reference sequence). This CDR3 is CASSPTAGTGGWGNQPQHF. The CDR3 DNA sequence: TGTGCCAGCAGCCCAACCGCCGGGACAGGGGGTTGGGGCAATCAGCCCCAGCATTTT.

This clone was detected only a few times. This chain joins TRBV2 and TRBJ2-2; 12 positions agree with TRBD1. The germline V gene has CDR1 SNHLY and CDR2 FYNNEI. With V trimmed by 3 bases and J by 9 bases, 5 bases remained unmatched. The CDR3 has 15 amino acids. The CDR3 bases are TGTGCCAGCAGTGACTTGGGACAGGGGGCAAGGGAGCTGTTTTTT. Translated, it gives CASSDLGQGARELFF.

This clone was detected many times. The chain joins TRBV5-1 to TRBJ1-4; TRBD1 matches at 8 bases. CDR1 SGHRS and CDR2 YFSETQ come from the germline V gene. The V and J ends lost 0 bases and 4 bases, in that order; junction bases with no gene match: 5. The CDR3 consists of 16 residues. CDR3 sequence: CASSLAPTGDNEKLFF. CDR3 nucleotides: TGCGCCAGCAGCTTGGCACCGACAGGGGATAATGAAAAACTGTTTTTT.

This sequence joins TRBV19 and TRBJ1-5; TRBD1 aligns across 10 bases. CDR1 and CDR2 (germline): LNHDA, SQIVND (reference sequence). CDR3 length: 14 amino acids. The J segment lost 6 bases and the V segment lost 7 bases, leaving 6 bases of the junction unmatched. Written as DNA, the CDR3 is TGTGCCAGTACCCGGACAGGGGGGCGTCAGCCCCAGCATTTT. Translating gives CASTRTGGRQPQHF.

This clone appeared a few times. The chain links TRBV2 to TRBJ1-2; 7 nucleotides line up with TRBD1. V lost 6 bases and J lost 4; bases outside the gene matches: 8. This CDR3 is 14 amino acids long. Germline CDR1 reads SNHLY; CDR2 reads FYNNEI. The CDR3 coding sequence is TGTGCCAGCAGGAGTGGGACAGCATCCTATGGCTACACCTTC. Amino acids: CASRSGTASYGYTF.

The chain has TRBV2 and TRBJ2-3; weak D call: TRBD2 (5 bases). Germline V gene data show CDR1 as SNHLY and CDR2 as FYNNEI. V was cut by 11 bases and J by 2 bases, with 14 bases left in between. The CDR3 covers 13 residues. As DNA, the CDR3 is TGTGCCGGAGGTGGGGAAATCACAGATACGCAGTATTTT. Translation gives CAGGGEITDTQYF.

The genes are TRBV14 and TRBJ1-1; possible D gene TRBD1, 6 bases. V was cut by 1 base and J by 4 bases, with 13 bases left in between. The CDR3 totals 15 residues. Germline V gene sequence: CDR1 SGHDN, CDR2 FVKESK. The CDR3 DNA follows: TGTGCCAGCAGCCAAGGCAGGGGTTATTTCACTGAAGCTTTCTTT. Its translation is CASSQGRGYFTEAFF.

The J gene is TRBJ2-1, the V gene TRBV19; 11 positions agree with TRBD2. V lost 2 bases, J lost 4 bases, and 7 bases stayed unmatched. The CDR3 runs 17 residues. Germline V lookup: CDR1 LNHDA, CDR2 SQIVND (reference sequence). DNA of the CDR3: TGTGCCAGTAGTATATTAGGGGGACTAGCGGCTTACAATGAGCAGTTCTTC. It encodes CASSILGGLAAYNEQFF.

About this clone itself: This CDR3 is also generated by other DNA sequences in the sample. The chain carries TRBV28 and TRBJ1-2; 7 bases are a match to TRBD1. Trimming removed 6 bases from V and 3 bases from J; junction bases left unmatched: 7. Germline-derived CDR1 and CDR2 are MDHEN and SYDVKM. The CDR3 consists of 14 residues. The CDR3 loop is CASSRQGAHYGYTF. DNA of the CDR3: TGTGCCAGCAGCCGACAGGGTGCCCACTATGGCTACACCTTC.

The chain couples TRBV5-1 to TRBJ1-2; the D gene is possibly TRBD1 (6 bases). This CDR3 has 15 residues. The V gene's germline CDR1 is SGHRS and CDR2 YFSETQ. The V end lost 0 bases, the J end lost 4 bases, and 13 bases lay between the germline ends. Here the CDR3 reads CASSLEDRGFYGYTF. The CDR3 DNA sequence: TGCGCCAGCAGCTTGGAGGACAGAGGGTTCTATGGCTACACCTTC.

This chain connects TRBV30 to TRBJ2-7; tentative D call: TRBD1 (6 bases). V shed 5 bases and J shed 0 bases, with 14 bases lying between them. This CDR3 is built from 14 residues. Germline V gene data show CDR1 as GTSNPN and CDR2 as SVGIG (reference sequence). CDR3 protein: CAWGSVGASYEQYF. CDR3 DNA: TGTGCCTGGGGCTCTGTGGGGGCCTCCTACGAGCAGTACTTC.

The chain carries TRBV28 and TRBJ1-2; 9 nucleotides agree with TRBD1. The junction had 6 bases not matched to a gene; V was cut back by 3 bases and J by 1 base. CDR3 length equals 16 residues. Germline V gene lookup returns CDR1 MDHEN and CDR2 SYDVKM. CDR3 nucleotide sequence: TGTGCCAGCAGTTTGGAACAGGGGGCGTTTAACTATGGCTACACCTTC. Translating it yields CASSLEQGAFNYGYTF.

The chain employs TRBV6-5 and TRBJ1-5, with D unresolved. Germline CDR1 is MNHEY and CDR2 is SVGAGI. The CDR3 loop spans 14 amino acids. Trimming took off 5 bases at V and 5 bases at J, with 13 bases between the two ends. In DNA, the CDR3 is TGTGCCAGCAGTCCCATGGGGAGAGATCAGCCCCAGCATTTT. This sequence encodes CASSPMGRDQPQHF.